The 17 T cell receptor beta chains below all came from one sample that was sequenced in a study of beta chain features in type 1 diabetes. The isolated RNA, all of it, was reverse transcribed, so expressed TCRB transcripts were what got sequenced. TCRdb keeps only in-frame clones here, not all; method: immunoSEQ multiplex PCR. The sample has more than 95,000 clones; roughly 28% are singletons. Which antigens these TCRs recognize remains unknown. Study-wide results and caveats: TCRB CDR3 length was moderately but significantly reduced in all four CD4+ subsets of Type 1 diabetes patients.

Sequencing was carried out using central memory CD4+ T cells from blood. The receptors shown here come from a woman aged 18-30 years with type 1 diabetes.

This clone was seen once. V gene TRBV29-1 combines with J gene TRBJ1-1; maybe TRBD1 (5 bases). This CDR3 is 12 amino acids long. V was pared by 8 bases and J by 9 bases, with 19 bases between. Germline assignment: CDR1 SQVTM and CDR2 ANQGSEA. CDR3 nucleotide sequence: TGCAGCCCGTCCCGGGTGGGGGGGAAAGCTTTCTTT. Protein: CSPSRVGGKAFF.

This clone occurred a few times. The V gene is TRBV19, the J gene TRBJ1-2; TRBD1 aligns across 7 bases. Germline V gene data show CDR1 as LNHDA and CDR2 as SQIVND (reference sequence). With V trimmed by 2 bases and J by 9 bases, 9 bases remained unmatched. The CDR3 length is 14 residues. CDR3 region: CASSIPGQLFRYTF. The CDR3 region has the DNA TGTGCCAGTAGTATACCGGGACAGCTATTCCGCTACACCTTC.

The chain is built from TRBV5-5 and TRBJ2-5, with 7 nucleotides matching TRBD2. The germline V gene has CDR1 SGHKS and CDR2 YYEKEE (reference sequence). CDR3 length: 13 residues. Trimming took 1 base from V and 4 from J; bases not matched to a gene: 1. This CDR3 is CASSLLAGETQYF. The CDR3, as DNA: TGTGCCAGCAGCTTGTTAGCGGGAGAGACCCAGTACTTC. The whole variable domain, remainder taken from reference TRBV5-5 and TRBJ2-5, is DAGVTQSPTHLIKTRGQQVTLRCSPISGHKSVSWYQQVLGQGPQFIFQYYEKEERGRGNFPDRFSARQFPNYSSELNVNALLLGDSALYLCASSLLAGETQYFGPGTRLLVL.

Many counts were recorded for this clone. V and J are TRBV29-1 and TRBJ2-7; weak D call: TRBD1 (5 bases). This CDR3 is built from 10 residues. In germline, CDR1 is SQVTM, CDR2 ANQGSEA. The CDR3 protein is CNRQNYEQYF. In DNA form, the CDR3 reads TGCAACAGACAGAACTACGAGCAGTACTTC.

CDR3 DNA sequence: TGTGCCATCAGTGAGTCCGGGGGGGTTTACAATGAGCAGTTCTTC. Amino acid sequence: CAISESGGVYNEQFF. J is TRBJ2-1 and V is TRBV10-3, with 8 bases identical to TRBD2. The CDR3 is 15 amino acids. J gave up 4 bases and V 0 bases, and 2 bases lay outside the gene matches. CDR1 and CDR2 from the germline V gene are ENHRY and SYGVKD.

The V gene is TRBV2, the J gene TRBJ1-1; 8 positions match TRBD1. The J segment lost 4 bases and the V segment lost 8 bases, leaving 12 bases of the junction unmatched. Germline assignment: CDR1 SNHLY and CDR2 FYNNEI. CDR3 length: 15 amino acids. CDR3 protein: CASVGAGGAGTEAFF. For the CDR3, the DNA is TGTGCCAGCGTGGGGGCAGGGGGCGCAGGCACTGAAGCTTTCTTT.

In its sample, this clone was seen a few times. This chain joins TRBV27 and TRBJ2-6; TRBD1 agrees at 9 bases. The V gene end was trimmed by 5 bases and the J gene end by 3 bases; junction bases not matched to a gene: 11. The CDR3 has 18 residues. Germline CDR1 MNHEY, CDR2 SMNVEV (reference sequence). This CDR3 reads CASSKKDRGGSGANVLTF. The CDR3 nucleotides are TGTGCCAGCAGTAAAAAGGACAGGGGCGGAAGTGGGGCCAACGTCCTGACTTTC.

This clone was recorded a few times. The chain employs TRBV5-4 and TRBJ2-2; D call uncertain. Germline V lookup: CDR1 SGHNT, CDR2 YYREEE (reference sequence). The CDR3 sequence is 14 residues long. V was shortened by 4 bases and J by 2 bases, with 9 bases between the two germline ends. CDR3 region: CASSESVNTGELFF. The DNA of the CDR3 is TGTGCCAGCAGCGAGAGCGTCAACACCGGGGAGCTGTTTTTT.

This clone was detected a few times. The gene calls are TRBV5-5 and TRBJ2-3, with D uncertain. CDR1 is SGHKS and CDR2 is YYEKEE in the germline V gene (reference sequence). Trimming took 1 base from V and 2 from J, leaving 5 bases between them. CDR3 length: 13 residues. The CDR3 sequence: CASSLRHTDTQYF. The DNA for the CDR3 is TGTGCCAGCAGCTTGAGACACACAGATACGCAGTATTTT.

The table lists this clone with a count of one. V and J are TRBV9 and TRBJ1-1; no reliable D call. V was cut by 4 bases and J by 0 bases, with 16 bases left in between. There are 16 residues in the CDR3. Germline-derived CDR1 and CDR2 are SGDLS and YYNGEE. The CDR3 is CASSKNQLVMNTEAFF. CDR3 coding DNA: TGTGCCAGCAGCAAGAACCAACTGGTAATGAACACTGAAGCTTTCTTT.

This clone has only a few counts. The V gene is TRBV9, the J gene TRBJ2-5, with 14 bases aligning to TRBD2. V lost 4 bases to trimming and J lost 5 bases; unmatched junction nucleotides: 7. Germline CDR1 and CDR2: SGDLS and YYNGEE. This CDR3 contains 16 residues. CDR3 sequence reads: CASSSRLAGGWETQYF. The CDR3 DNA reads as TGTGCCAGCAGCTCCAGACTAGCGGGGGGGTGGGAGACCCAGTACTTC.

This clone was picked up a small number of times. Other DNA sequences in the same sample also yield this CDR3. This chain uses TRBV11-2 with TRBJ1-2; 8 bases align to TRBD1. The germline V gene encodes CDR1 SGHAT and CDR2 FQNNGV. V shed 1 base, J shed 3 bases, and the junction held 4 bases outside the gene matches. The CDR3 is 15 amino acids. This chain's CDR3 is CASSLGQGRDYGYTF. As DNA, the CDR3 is TGTGCCAGCAGCTTAGGACAGGGGAGGGACTATGGCTACACCTTC. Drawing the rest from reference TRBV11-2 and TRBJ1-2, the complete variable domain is EAGVAQSPRYKIIEKRQSVAFWCNPISGHATLYWYQQILGQGPKLLIQFQNNGVVDDSQLPKDRFSAERLKGVDSTLKIQPAKLEDSAVYLCASSLGQGRDYGYTFGSGTRLTVV.

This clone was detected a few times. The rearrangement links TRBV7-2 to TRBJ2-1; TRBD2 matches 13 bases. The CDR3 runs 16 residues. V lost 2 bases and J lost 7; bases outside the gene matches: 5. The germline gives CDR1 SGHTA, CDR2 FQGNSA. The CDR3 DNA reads TGTGCCAGCAGCTTATGGGGGACTAGCGGGATGAATGAGCAGTTCTTC. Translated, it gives CASSLWGTSGMNEQFF.

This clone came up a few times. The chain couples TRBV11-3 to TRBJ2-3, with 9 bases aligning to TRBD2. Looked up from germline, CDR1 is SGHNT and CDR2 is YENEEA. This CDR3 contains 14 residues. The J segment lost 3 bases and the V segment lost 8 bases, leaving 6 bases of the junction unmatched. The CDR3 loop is CASSPTSGTDTQYF. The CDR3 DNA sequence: TGTGCCAGCTCACCGACTAGCGGTACAGATACGCAGTATTTT.

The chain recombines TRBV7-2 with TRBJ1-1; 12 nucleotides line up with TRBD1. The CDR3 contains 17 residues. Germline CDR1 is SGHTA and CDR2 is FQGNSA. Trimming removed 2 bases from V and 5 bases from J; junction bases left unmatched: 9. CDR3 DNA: TGTGCCAGCAGCTTACTTATGGGACAGGGGGCGAGAACTGAAGCTTTCTTT. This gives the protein CASSLLMGQGARTEAFF.

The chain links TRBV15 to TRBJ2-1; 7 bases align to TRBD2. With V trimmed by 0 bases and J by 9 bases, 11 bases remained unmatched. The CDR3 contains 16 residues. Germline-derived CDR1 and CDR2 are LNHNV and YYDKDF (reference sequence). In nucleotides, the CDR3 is TGTGCCACCAGCAGAGATGTAGCGGGCACCCCTGGTGAGCAGTTCTTC. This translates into CATSRDVAGTPGEQFF.

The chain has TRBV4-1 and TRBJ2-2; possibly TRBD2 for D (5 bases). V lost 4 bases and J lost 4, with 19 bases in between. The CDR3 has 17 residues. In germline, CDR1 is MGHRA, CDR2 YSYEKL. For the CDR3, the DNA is TGCGCCAGCAGCCTTCGGGGATATGAAGATGGCACCGGGGAGCTGTTTTTT. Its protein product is CASSLRGYEDGTGELFF.